This T cell receptor (beta chain) comes out of a study of blood T cells in healthy people across ages. Alongside a J-beta primer mix, a sample-barcoded 5' primer served in a second PCR lasting roughly 7 to 11 cycles. TCRdb re-called the 5' RACE reads through MiXCR, storing one row per CDR3 protein. The table records some 1.8 million distinct CDR3 sequences, more than 35% of them present only once. This clonotype was counted a few times. CDR1 and CDR2 (germline): DFQATT, SNEGSKA (reference sequence). The CDR3 runs to 13 residues. Each donor was a healthy Caucasian individual from Russia, aged about 6 to 95.

V and J are TRBV20-1 and TRBJ2-4, with D unresolved. The J call may be mistaken, given a closer DNA end match to TRBJ2-5. The TCR was taken from a human donor in good health. Sample: blood. CDR3 residues: CSAPAADQETQYF. The CDR3 coding sequence is TGCAGTGCTCCCGCGGCAGACCAAGAGACCCAGTACTTC.